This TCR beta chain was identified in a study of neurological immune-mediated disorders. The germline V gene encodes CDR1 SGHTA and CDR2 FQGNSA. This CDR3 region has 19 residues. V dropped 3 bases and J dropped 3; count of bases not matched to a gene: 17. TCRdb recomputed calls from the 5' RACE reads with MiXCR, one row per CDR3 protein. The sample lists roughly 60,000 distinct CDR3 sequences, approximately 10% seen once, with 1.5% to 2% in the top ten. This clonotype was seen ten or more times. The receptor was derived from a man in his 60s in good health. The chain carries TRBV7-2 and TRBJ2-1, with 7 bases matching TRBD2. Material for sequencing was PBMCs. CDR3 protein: CASSFNPPAGRWIYNEQFF. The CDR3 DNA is TGTGCCAGCAGCTTTAATCCCCCAGCGGGGCGATGGATCTACAATGAGCAGTTCTTC.